The rows below give T cell receptor beta chains drawn from one sample of a study of blood T cell repertoires in COVID-19. The repertoire was sequenced with immunoSEQ multiplex PCR; TCRdb's copy has only in-frame clones and lacks some. Of a few hundred thousand clones detected, 80% to 90% appear once; the ten largest clones hold approximately 9.3%. The specimen was PBMCs or T cells enriched from blood (not recorded which). Source of these receptors: a woman aged 45-59 years who had recovered from COVID-19. CDR3s include the opening cysteine and the closing phenylalanine or tryptophan. The order of the fields is V gene, D gene, clone size, J gene, CDR3 protein, CDR3 DNA. A D gene is named only where the DNA matches it firmly. For some rows the clone size is stated as once, few or many, or as a class when expanded; others skip it.

>TRBV2|TRBD1|.|TRBJ1-3
CASSPTGGVRNTIYF
TGTGCCAGCAGTCCGACAGGGGGAGTAAGAAACACCATATATTTT
>TRBV18|.|.|TRBJ1-3
CASSPDSFSGNTIYF
TGTGCCAGCTCACCTGACAGCTTCTCTGGAAACACCATATATTTT
>TRBV4-1|TRBD1|.|TRBJ1-3
CASRGQIGGNTIYF
TGCGCCAGCAGGGGACAGATCGGTGGAAACACCATATATTTT
>TRBV4-2|TRBD2|.|TRBJ2-1
CASSQVQRGVLLANEQFF
TGTGCCAGCAGCCAAGTCCAGCGGGGGGTCCTACTCGCTAATGAGCAGTTCTTC
>TRBV7-3|TRBD2|.|TRBJ2-1
CASSPGFTSGGVGDEQFF
TGTGCCAGCAGCCCCGGGTTCACTAGCGGGGGTGTAGGGGATGAGCAGTTCTTC
>TRBV6-2/TRBV6-3|.|.|TRBJ1-2
CASSYPDRSTTHYGYTF
TGTGCCAGCAGTTACCCCGACAGGAGCACCACTCACTATGGCTACACCTTC
>TRBV27|TRBD1|few|TRBJ1-2
CASSHTGTGAYGYTF
TGTGCCAGCAGTCACACCGGGACAGGGGCCTATGGCTACACCTTC
>TRBV9|.|.|TRBJ1-1
CASSLRQSTEAFF
TGTGCCAGCAGCCTCAGACAAAGCACTGAAGCTTTCTTT
>TRBV28|TRBD1|.|TRBJ1-1
CASSHRGDRGLTEAFF
TGTGCCAGCAGCCACCGAGGAGACAGGGGATTGACTGAAGCTTTCTTT
>TRBV6-1|TRBD2|.|TRBJ2-7
CASSEAPAGALEQYF
TGTGCCAGCAGTGAAGCGCCAGCGGGGGCCCTCGAGCAGTACTTC
>TRBV2|TRBD1|.|TRBJ1-2
CASSRDRGWGYTF
TGTGCCAGCAGTAGGGACAGGGGGTGGGGCTACACCTTC
>TRBV5-1|TRBD1|.|TRBJ1-6
CASSSKDRASPLHF
TGCGCCAGCAGCTCCAAGGACAGGGCTTCACCCCTCCACTTT
>TRBV19|.|once|TRBJ1-2
CASSYRVLQTNYGYTF
TGTGCCAGTAGTTACAGGGTTTTGCAGACTAACTATGGCTACACCTTC
>TRBV5-4|TRBD2|.|TRBJ2-1
CASSPRSGGRWNEQFF
TGTGCCAGCAGCCCCCGAAGCGGGGGGCGATGGAATGAGCAGTTCTTC
>TRBV4-1|.|.|TRBJ2-7
CASSPTLDTRADEQYF
TGCGCCAGCAGTCCTACCCTGGACACTCGGGCCGACGAGCAGTACTTC
>TRBV18|.|.|TRBJ2-1
CASSPWIAAYNEQFF
TGTGCCAGCTCACCATGGATAGCGGCCTACAATGAGCAGTTCTTC
>TRBV1|.|.|TRBJ2-7
CTSSQVDGRESEEQYF
TGCACCAGCAGCCAAGTCGATGGACGGGAATCTGAAGAGCAGTACTTC
>TRBV18|.|.|TRBJ1-4
CASSPPYTDRETNEKLFF
TGTGCCAGCTCACCACCCTACACAGACCGTGAAACTAATGAAAAACTGTTTTTT
>TRBV6-5|.|few|TRBJ1-3
CASSSALRRNTIYF
TGTGCCAGCAGTTCGGCCCTTCGGAGGAACACCATATATTTT
>TRBV6-5|.|.|TRBJ2-5
CASSSYRQAQETQYF
TGTGCCAGCAGTTCATATCGACAGGCGCAAGAGACCCAGTACTTC
>TRBV7-8|TRBD1|.|TRBJ1-3
CASSPPQGAFGNTIYF
TGTGCCAGCAGCCCTCCCCAGGGGGCATTTGGAAACACCATATATTTT
>TRBV18|.|.|TRBJ1-3
CASSPAASAGNTIYF
TGTGCCAGCTCACCAGCGGCGAGCGCAGGAAACACCATATATTTT